This TCR beta chain stems from a study of Graves' ophthalmopathy and Graves' hyperthyroidism. Between the trimmed V and J ends, which lost 5 bases and 0 bases, there was a span of 13 bases. This CDR3 comprises 15 residues. CDR1 is SGHTA and CDR2 is FQGNSA in the germline V gene. Transcripts of RNA were the source for amplifying TCR beta CDR3 regions. HTBI-primed RT-PCR formed the first round, and a multiplex PCR formed the second. TCRdb re-called the multiplex PCR reads through MiXCR, storing one row per CDR3 protein. This table has hundreds of thousands of distinct CDR3 sequences, 45% to 55% appearing once.

The clonotype comes from an adult man with Graves' ophthalmopathy. The chain employs TRBV7-2 and TRBJ1-1; tentatively, D is TRBD1 (5 bases). The specimen sequenced was peripheral blood. The CDR3 DNA reads TGTGCCAGCAGCACGGGACTGGGACTGAACACTGAAGCTTTCTTT. Protein: CASSTGLGLNTEAFF.